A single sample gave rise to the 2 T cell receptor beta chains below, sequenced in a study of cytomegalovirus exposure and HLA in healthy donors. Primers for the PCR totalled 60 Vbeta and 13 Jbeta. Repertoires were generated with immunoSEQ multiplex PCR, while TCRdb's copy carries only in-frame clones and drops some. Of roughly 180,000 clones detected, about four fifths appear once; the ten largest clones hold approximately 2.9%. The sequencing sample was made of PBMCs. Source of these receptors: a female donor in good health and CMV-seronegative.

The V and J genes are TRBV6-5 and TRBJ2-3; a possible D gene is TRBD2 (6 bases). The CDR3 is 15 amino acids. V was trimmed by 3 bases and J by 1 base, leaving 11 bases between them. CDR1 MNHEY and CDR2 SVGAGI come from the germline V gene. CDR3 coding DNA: TGTGCCAGCAGTTATTTTGGCGGGGGCACAGATACGCAGTATTTT. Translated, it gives CASSYFGGGTDTQYF.

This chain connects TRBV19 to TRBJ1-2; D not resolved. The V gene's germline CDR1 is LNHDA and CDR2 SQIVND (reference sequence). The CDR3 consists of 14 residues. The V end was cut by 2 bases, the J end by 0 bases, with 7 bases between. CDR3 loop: CASSISAANYGYTF. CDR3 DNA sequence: TGTGCCAGTAGTATAAGTGCAGCTAACTATGGCTACACCTTC.